The present T cell receptor beta chain was sequenced within a study of CXCR3-negative and CXCR3-positive naive CD8 T cells (dated by TCRdb to between 2018 and 2020). Regarding the study in general: In total, 130 million to 150 million TRB reads were obtained, or roughly 1.5 +/- 0.3 million reads per library. The diversity and physicochemical repertoire analyses included more than ten donors pooled from two independent experiments. For the TRBV-TRBJ cluster analysis, the naive subsets came from 5 or 6 donors, while the memory cells came from 3 donors. Overall study outcomes, separate from this receptor: Freshly isolated PBMCs were used for most assays because CXCR3 expression partially decreased after cryopreservation. Within the same donor, TRBV-TRBJ usage looked similar between naive CXCR3-negative and CXCR3-positive cells, but memory cells had distinct patterns. Both naive subsets had comparably high repertoire diversity, while memory CD8+ T cells had much lower repertoire diversity. TRB CDR3s from CXCR3-positive naive cells showed higher hydrophobicity (lower Kidera factor 4), lower energy, and higher strength and volume indices than CXCR3-negative naive cells. Because surface CD5, which is linked to self-reactivity in mice, was comparable between the naive subsets, TCR interaction strength was also inferred from the physicochemical properties of TRB CDR3s.

Sequencing was performed on a NextSeq 550. The Human TCR Profiling Kit (MiLaboratory) was used to prepare UMI-labeled 5' RACE TRB cDNA libraries. cDNA synthesis used the entire amount of extracted RNA, and PCR amplification then used the entire amount of cDNA produced. Libraries were prepared in parallel using an identical number of PCR cycles. The authors' pipeline ran thus. MIGEC and MiXCR extracted about 53,000 +/- 10,000 unique UMI-labeled TRB cDNA molecules per library, requiring at least two reads per UMI. Each library averaged around 40,000 +/- 10,000 functional in-frame TRB CDR3 nucleotide clonotypes without stop codons. After downsampling to 5000 UMI-labeled TRB molecules per sample, diversity metrics such as normalized Shannon-Wiener and Chao1 were calculated in VDJtools. VDJtools was used to calculate clonotype-size-weighted physicochemical properties of the central five CDR3 residues, namely interaction energy, strength, volume and Kidera factor 4. TCRdb reprocessed the reads, and each CDR3 protein sequence is entered once, without DNA. The V and J calls and clone size are TCRdb's, not the authors'. This sample's table contains around 140,000 distinct CDR3 sequences. Less than 0.3% of the sample comes from the top ten.

For each CD8+ T cell subset, flow sorting was done in triplicate, and 300,000 to 350,000 cells per subset went directly into RLT lysis buffer. Naive CD8+ T cells were defined stringently as CD45RO-CCR7+CD27+CD95- to exclude memory contaminants. Peripheral blood mononuclear cells were isolated from buffy coats by standard density gradient centrifugation. Naive CXCR3-negative and CXCR3-positive CD8+ T cells were flow-sorted on a FACSAria III. An RNeasy Mini Kit was used to extract total RNA from the sorted cells. The cysteine opens and the phenylalanine closes a CDR3 of 13 amino acids. The coding DNA is unavailable. A word on this clonotype: Its antigen has not been determined.

This clonotype originated in a human donor in good health. Some clones in this sample may be carry-over from other donors' samples. The sequencing sample was made of naive CXCR3- CD8+ T cells from blood. The sample's cell subset or site label, decoded: CD45RO-CCR7+CD27+CD95- naive CD8+ T cells lacking CXCR3 (TNR3-). The sequence links TRBV12-3 or TRBV12-4 to TRBJ2-1; without DNA, the TCRdb call of TRBD2 cannot be checked. The CDR3: CASCLMEDDEQFF.